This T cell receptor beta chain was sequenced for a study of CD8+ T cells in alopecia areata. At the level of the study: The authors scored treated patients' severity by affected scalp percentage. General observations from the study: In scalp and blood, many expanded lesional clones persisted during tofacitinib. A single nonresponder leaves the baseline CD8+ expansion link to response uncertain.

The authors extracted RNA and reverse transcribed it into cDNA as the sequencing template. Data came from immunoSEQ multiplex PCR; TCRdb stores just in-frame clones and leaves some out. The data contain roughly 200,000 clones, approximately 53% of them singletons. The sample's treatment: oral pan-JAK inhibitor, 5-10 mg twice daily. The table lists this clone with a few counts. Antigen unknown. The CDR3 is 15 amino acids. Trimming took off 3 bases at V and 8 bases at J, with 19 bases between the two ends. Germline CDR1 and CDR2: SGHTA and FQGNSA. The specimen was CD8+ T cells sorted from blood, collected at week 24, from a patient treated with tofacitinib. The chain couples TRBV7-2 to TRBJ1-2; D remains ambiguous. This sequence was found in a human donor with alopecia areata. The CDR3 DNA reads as TGTGCCAGCAGCTTCTTAAGAGGAGGCCCTGAGGGCTACACCTTC. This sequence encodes CASSFLRGGPEGYTF.